The rows below give T cell receptor beta chains drawn from one sample of a study of CD8 T cells in ankylosing spondylitis. MiXCR, applied by TCRdb to the 5' RACE reads, yields one record per CDR3 protein. The sample consists of about 500,000 distinct CDR3 sequences, approximately 5.3% of them appearing once. Material: blood, either unsorted or a sorted T cell fraction (not recorded which). The source of these receptors is a male donor with ankylosing spondylitis. CDR3s include the opening cysteine and the closing phenylalanine or tryptophan. D genes are given only for firm matches. Size values are once, few and many counts, or a class for expanded clones, and some rows have none.

>.|13|TRBV2|TRBJ1-2|many
CASRTGENYGYTF
TGTGCCAGCAGGACAGGAGAAAACTATGGCTACACCTTC
>.|14|TRBV6-1|TRBJ1-6|many
CASSQTVEHSPLHF
TGTGCCAGCAGTCAGACAGTTGAACATTCACCCCTCCACTTT
>.|21|TRBV5-1|TRBJ1-3|.
CASSLTNSSIPSTDSGNTIYF
TGCGCCAGCAGCTTGACAAATTCTTCCATCCCCTCGACTGACTCTGGAAACACCATATATTTT
>TRBD1|12|TRBV6-2/TRBV6-3|TRBJ1-1|many
CASEGAFTEAFF
TGTGCCAGCGAGGGGGCCTTCACTGAAGCTTTCTTT
>.|15|TRBV11-2|TRBJ2-1|many
CASSLVRSLNNEQFF
TGTGCCAGCAGCCTAGTACGCTCCCTTAACAATGAGCAGTTCTTC
>.|16|TRBV28|TRBJ1-1|.
CASSLHGGTGYTEAFF
TGTGCCAGCAGTTTACATGGAGGAACTGGGTACACTGAAGCTTTCTTT
>.|15|TRBV2|TRBJ2-1|.
CASSQDPLFYNEQFF
TGTGCCAGCAGCCAGGACCCCCTCTTCTACAATGAGCAGTTCTTC
>.|13|TRBV11-1|TRBJ2-1|many
CASSRQDLNEQFF
TGTGCCAGCAGTCGACAGGATCTCAATGAGCAGTTCTTC
>.|13|TRBV20-1|TRBJ1-4|many
CSASGQINEKLFF
TGCAGTGCTAGTGGGCAGATTAATGAAAAACTGTTTTTT
>.|12|TRBV21-1|TRBJ1-1|many
CASSKTQPAAFF
TGTGCCAGCAGCAAGACGCAACCCGCAGCTTTCTTT
>.|12|TRBV12-3/TRBV12-4|TRBJ2-1|many
CASSFGYNEQFF
TGTGCCAGCAGTTTCGGCTACAATGAGCAGTTCTTC
>.|14|TRBV28|TRBJ1-4|many
CASITWGVNEKLFF
TGTGCCAGCATTACTTGGGGCGTTAATGAAAAACTGTTTTTT
>.|12|TRBV7-2|TRBJ1-2|many
CASSGNRESYTF
TGTGCCAGCAGCGGAAACAGGGAAAGCTACACCTTC
>.|12|TRBV29-1|TRBJ2-5|many
CSVEELRETQYF
TGCAGCGTTGAAGAACTACGAGAGACCCAGTACTTC
>.|12|TRBV27|TRBJ1-6|many
CASTTGNSPLHF
TGTGCCAGCACCACAGGGAATTCACCCCTCCACTTT
>.|16|TRBV7-9|TRBJ2-7|few
CASSLRLGGRIYEQYF
TGTGCCAGCAGCTTACGTCTTGGGGGGCGAATCTACGAGCAGTACTTC
>TRBD1|14|TRBV6-5|TRBJ1-1|many
CASRYQTGSTEAFF
TGTGCCAGCAGGTACCAGACAGGGAGCACTGAAGCTTTCTTT
>.|15|TRBV11-2|TRBJ2-2|many
CASSTQGLGTGELFF
TGTGCCAGCAGCACCCAGGGTTTAGGCACCGGGGAGCTGTTTTTT
>.|15|TRBV5-1|TRBJ2-2|many
CASSSRGENTGELFF
TGCGCCAGCAGCTCCAGGGGCGAGAACACCGGGGAGCTGTTTTTT
>.|14|TRBV20-1|TRBJ2-5|few
CSARDLRGLQTQYF
TGCAGTGCTAGAGATCTCCGGGGGCTACAGACCCAGTACTTC
>.|12|TRBV29-1|TRBJ2-1|many
CSVEGWKGEQFF
TGCAGCGTTGAAGGTTGGAAGGGTGAGCAGTTCTTC
>TRBD2|15|TRBV11-2|TRBJ2-5|many
CASSARLAGGGTQYF
TGTGCCAGCAGCGCCCGACTAGCGGGAGGGGGGACCCAGTACTTC
>TRBD2|15|TRBV28|TRBJ2-7|many
CATRTIGTSSYEQYF
TGTGCCACTCGAACCATCGGGACTAGCTCCTACGAGCAGTACTTC
>.|13|TRBV10-3|TRBJ2-1|many
CAIMGWERNEQFF
TGTGCCATCATGGGATGGGAGCGCAATGAGCAGTTCTTC
>TRBD1|13|TRBV5-1|TRBJ1-1|many
CASTTGGVTEAFF
TGCGCCAGCACGACAGGGGGCGTCACTGAAGCTTTCTTT
>TRBD1|12|TRBV10-3|TRBJ2-7|many
CAIGTASYEQYF
TGTGCCATCGGGACAGCTTCCTACGAGCAGTACTTC
>.|16|TRBV5-1|TRBJ2-5|many
CASSLPLGGRQETQYF
TGCGCCAGCAGCCTCCCCCTCGGGGGAAGACAAGAGACCCAGTACTTC
>.|17|TRBV27|TRBJ1-3|many
CASSSNKGGWWGNTIYF
TGTGCCAGCAGTTCCAACAAGGGAGGATGGTGGGGAAACACCATATATTTT
>.|16|TRBV5-6|TRBJ2-7|many
CASSLLHDRLHYEQYF
TGTGCCAGCAGCCTCCTACACGACCGACTACACTACGAGCAGTACTTC
>.|15|TRBV5-1|TRBJ1-2|many
CASSTGPSGNYGYTF
TGCGCCAGCAGCACGGGACCCAGCGGGAACTATGGCTACACCTTC
>TRBD1|17|TRBV7-2|TRBJ1-5|many
CASSLGQGVKYYQPQHF
TGTGCCAGCAGCCTCGGACAGGGGGTAAAGTACTATCAGCCCCAGCATTTT
>TRBD2|16|TRBV28|TRBJ2-1|many
CASSFSRGGRFDEQFF
TGTGCCAGCAGTTTCTCCCGGGGGGGGAGGTTTGATGAGCAGTTCTTC
>.|12|TRBV5-1|TRBJ2-4|many
CASSQTENIQYF
TGCGCCAGCAGCCAAACAGAAAACATTCAGTACTTC
>TRBD2|15|TRBV20-1|TRBJ2-5|many
CSAQALAGGQETQYF
TGCAGTGCTCAGGCCCTAGCGGGAGGGCAAGAGACCCAGTACTTC
>.|14|TRBV28|TRBJ1-3|many
CASSGPTSGNTIYF
TGTGCCAGCAGTGGGCCCACCTCTGGAAACACCATATATTTT
>.|12|TRBV12-3/TRBV12-4|TRBJ1-2|many
CASRAEVGGYTF
TGTGCCAGCAGAGCCGAAGTTGGTGGCTACACCTTC
>.|15|TRBV7-8|TRBJ2-3|many
CASQGQAAGTDTQYF
TGTGCCAGCCAGGGTCAGGCCGCTGGCACAGATACGCAGTATTTT
>TRBD1|15|TRBV28|TRBJ1-5|many
CATNPGTGEYQPQHF
TGTGCCACCAATCCCGGGACAGGAGAGTACCAGCCCCAGCATTTT
>TRBD1|15|TRBV6-5|TRBJ2-5|many
CASSNGQAYQETQYF
TGTGCCAGCAGTAACGGACAGGCGTACCAAGAGACCCAGTACTTC
>.|14|TRBV2|TRBJ2-2|many
CASQQGTNTGELFF
TGTGCCAGCCAACAGGGTACGAACACCGGGGAGCTGTTTTTT
>.|13|TRBV20-1|TRBJ2-3|many
CSARGGGTDTQYF
TGCAGTGCTAGGGGTGGGGGCACAGATACGCAGTATTTT
>.|13|TRBV5-5|TRBJ2-2|many
CASSNRQTGELFF
TGTGCCAGCAGCAACCGACAAACCGGGGAGCTGTTTTTT
>.|12|TRBV7-6|TRBJ1-1|.
CASSLGEGVAFF
TGTGCCAGCAGCTTAGGAGAGGGGGTGGCTTTCTTT
>.|13|TRBV4-2|TRBJ1-5|many
CASSLFVNQPQHF
TGTGCCAGCAGCCTTTTCGTCAATCAGCCCCAGCATTTT
>.|14|TRBV28|TRBJ1-2|many
CASTLWNRDYGYTF
TGTGCCAGCACCCTGTGGAACAGGGACTATGGCTACACCTTC
>TRBD2|17|TRBV24-1|TRBJ2-1|many
CATSDIRTSGADNEQFF
TGTGCCACCAGTGATATCCGGACTAGCGGGGCCGACAATGAGCAGTTCTTC
>.|13|TRBV4-3|TRBJ1-3|many
CASLPPGSNTIYF
TGCGCCAGCCTCCCTCCCGGATCCAACACCATATATTTT
>TRBD2|15|TRBV5-1|TRBJ2-3|many
CASSSGAGGQDTQYF
TGCGCCAGCAGCTCGGGGGCGGGGGGGCAAGATACGCAGTATTTT
>.|15|TRBV5-5|TRBJ2-5|few
CASSLGGTMIETQYF
TGTGCCAGCAGCTTGGGTGGGACAATGATAGAGACCCAGTACTTC
>.|13|TRBV20-1|TRBJ2-5|many
CSAGWPYGETQYF
TGCAGTGCTGGATGGCCCTACGGAGAGACCCAGTACTTC
>TRBD1|13|TRBV12-3/TRBV12-4|TRBJ1-1|many
CASSQYRGTEAFF
TGTGCCAGCAGTCAGTACAGGGGAACTGAAGCTTTCTTT
>TRBD1|14|TRBV29-1|TRBJ1-1|many
CSVDTQGGGTEAFF
TGCAGCGTTGACACTCAGGGGGGCGGCACTGAAGCTTTCTTT
>.|14|TRBV20-1|TRBJ1-5|many
CSARRGNSNQPQHF
TGCAGTGCTAGGAGGGGGAATAGCAATCAGCCCCAGCATTTT